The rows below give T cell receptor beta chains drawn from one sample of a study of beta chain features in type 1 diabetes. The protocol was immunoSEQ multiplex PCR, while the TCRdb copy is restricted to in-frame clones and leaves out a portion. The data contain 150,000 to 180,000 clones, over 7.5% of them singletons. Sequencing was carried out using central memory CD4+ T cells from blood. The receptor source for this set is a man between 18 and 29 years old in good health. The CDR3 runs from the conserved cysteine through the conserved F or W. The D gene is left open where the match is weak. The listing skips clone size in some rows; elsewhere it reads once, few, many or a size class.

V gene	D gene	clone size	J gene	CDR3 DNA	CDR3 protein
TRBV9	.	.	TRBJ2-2	TGTGCCAGCAGCGTAGGGTCAGGGGACACCGGGGAGCTGTTTTTT	CASSVGSGDTGELFF
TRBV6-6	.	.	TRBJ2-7	TGTGCCAGCAGTTACTCGACGGGGACTTGGGGAGAGCAGTACTTC	CASSYSTGTWGEQYF
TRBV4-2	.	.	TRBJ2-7	TGTGCCAGCAGCTGGGCCGGGGACGAGCAGTACTTC	CASSWAGDEQYF
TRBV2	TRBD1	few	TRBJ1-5	TGTGCCAGCAGTGAAGGGGGACAGCCCAATCAGCCCCAGCATTTT	CASSEGGQPNQPQHF
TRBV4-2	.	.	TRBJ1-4	TGTGCCAGCAGCCAGCAACGGAACCGAGGGCCTAATGAAAAACTGTTTTTT	CASSQQRNRGPNEKLFF
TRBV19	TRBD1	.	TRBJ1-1	TGTGCCAGTAGTCGACAGGGAAGCACTGAAGCTTTCTTT	CASSRQGSTEAFF
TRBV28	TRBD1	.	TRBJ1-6	TGTGCCAGCAGTTCGGGACAGCTTTATTCACCCCTCCACTTT	CASSSGQLYSPLHF
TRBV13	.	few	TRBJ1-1	TGTGCCAGCAAGGTACCGGGACAGAACACTGAAGCTTTCTTT	CASKVPGQNTEAFF
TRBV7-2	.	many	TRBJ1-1	TGTGCCAGCAGCTCCCTTTTAAACACTGAAGCTTTCTTT	CASSSLLNTEAFF
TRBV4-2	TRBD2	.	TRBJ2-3	TGTGCCAGCAGTAATAGCGGGGGGCCGGGTGGAGATACGCAGTATTTT	CASSNSGGPGGDTQYF
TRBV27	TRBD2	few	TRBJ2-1	TGTGCCAGCAAGTCCAGCGGGAGGTCCTATGAGCAGTTCTTC	CASKSSGRSYEQFF
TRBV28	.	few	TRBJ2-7	TGTGCCAGCAGTTTGGGGACAATCTTTTACGAGCAGTACTTC	CASSLGTIFYEQYF
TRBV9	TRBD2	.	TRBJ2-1	TGTGCCAGCAGCACCCAAGCGGGGGGACTCAATGAGCAGTTCTTC	CASSTQAGGLNEQFF
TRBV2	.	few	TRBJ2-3	TGTGCCAGCGTCCGGCGGGGAATAACCGATACGCAGTATTTT	CASVRRGITDTQYF
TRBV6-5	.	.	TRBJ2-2	TGTGCCACCACCAGGGGTTACACCGGGGAGCTGTTTTTT	CATTRGYTGELFF
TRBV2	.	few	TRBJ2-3	TGTGCCAGCAGTGAAACTTTGAGGCGGGAAACTAGCACAGATACGCAGTATTTT	CASSETLRRETSTDTQYF
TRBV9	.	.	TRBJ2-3	TGTGCCAGCAGCGTAGACGGAGCGGCTAGCACAGATACGCAGTATTTT	CASSVDGAASTDTQYF
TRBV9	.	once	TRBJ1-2	TGTGCCAGCAGCGTAGGTCCCTTCAGACAGGACGGCTATGGCTACACCTTC	CASSVGPFRQDGYGYTF
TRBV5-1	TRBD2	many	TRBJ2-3	TGCGCCAGCAGCTCCATAGCGGGGTCGGGCACAGATACGCAGTATTTT	CASSSIAGSGTDTQYF
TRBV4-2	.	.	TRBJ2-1	TGTGCCAGCAGCCGAGATATCAATTCGGGGTCCTCCTACAATGAGCAGTTCTTC	CASSRDINSGSSYNEQFF
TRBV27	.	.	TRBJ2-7	TGTGCCAGCAGCCAGCAGGCACTCCCATACTACGAGCAGTACTTC	CASSQQALPYYEQYF
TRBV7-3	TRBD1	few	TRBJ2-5	TGTGCCAGCAGCCTAAACAGGGGACAAGAGACCCAGTACTTC	CASSLNRGQETQYF
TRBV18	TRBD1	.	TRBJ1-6	TGTGCCAGCCGGAGGGACAGGGGCAATTCACCCCTCCACTTT	CASRRDRGNSPLHF
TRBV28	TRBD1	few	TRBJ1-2	TGTGCCAGCAGGTCACAGGGGGCGGGGTATGGCTACACCTTC	CASRSQGAGYGYTF
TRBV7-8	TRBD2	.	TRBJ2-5	TGTGCCAGCAGCTTAGAGGGAAGCGGGGGGGCCTCAGAGACCCAGTACTTC	CASSLEGSGGASETQYF
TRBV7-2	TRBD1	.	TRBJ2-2	TGTGCCAGCAGCCGGGGACAGGGGGCGATTACCGGGGAGCTGTTTTTT	CASSRGQGAITGELFF
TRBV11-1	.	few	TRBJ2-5	TGTGCCAGCAGCTCCGGAACAGGGAACGATGAGACCCAGTACTTC	CASSSGTGNDETQYF
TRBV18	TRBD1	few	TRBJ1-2	TGTGCCAGCTCACCAGGGACAGGGGTTTTTGGCTACACCTTC	CASSPGTGVFGYTF
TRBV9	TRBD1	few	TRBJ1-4	TGTGCCAGCAGCGCCGGTTTGGGACAGGGTAAAAAACTGTTTTTT	CASSAGLGQGKKLFF
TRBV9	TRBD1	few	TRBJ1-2	TGTGCCAGCAGCCCGGAGACAGGGGGCTTTGCCTATGGCTACACCTTC	CASSPETGGFAYGYTF
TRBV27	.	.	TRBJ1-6	TGTGCCAGCAGTCCTTTACACTCAAGAGGGAATTCACCCCTCCACTTT	CASSPLHSRGNSPLHF
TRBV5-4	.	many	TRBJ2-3	TGTGCCAGCACTCCGAGGGCGGGAACCGATACGCAGTATTTT	CASTPRAGTDTQYF
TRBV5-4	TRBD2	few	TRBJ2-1	TGTGCCAGCAGCTTGGCGGGAGGGCCTAGTGAGCAGTTCTTC	CASSLAGGPSEQFF
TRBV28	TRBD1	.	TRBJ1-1	TGTGCCAGCAGTTCGGGACAGGGAGACACTGAAGCTTTCTTT	CASSSGQGDTEAFF
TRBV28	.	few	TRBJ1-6	TGTGCCAGCAGTTTTTTTCGGGATAATTCACCCCTCCACTTT	CASSFFRDNSPLHF
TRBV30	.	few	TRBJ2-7	TGTGCCTGGAGTGTGACGGCGGGAAGGTACGAGCAGTACTTC	CAWSVTAGRYEQYF
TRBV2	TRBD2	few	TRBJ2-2	TGTGCCAGTTTTGGGGGAGGGCCCGGCACCGGGGAGCTGTTTTTT	CASFGGGPGTGELFF
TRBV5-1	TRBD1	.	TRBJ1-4	TGCGCCAGCAGCCCCGAAACAGGGGGTGAAAAACTGTTTTTT	CASSPETGGEKLFF
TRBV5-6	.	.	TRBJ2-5	TGTGCCAGCAGCTTGGGCAGGGCAGTTTTTTGTCCCCAAGAGACCCAGTACTTC	CASSLGRAVFCPQETQYF
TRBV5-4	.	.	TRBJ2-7	TGTGCCAGCACGAACAGGGGGGGTAGCGACGAGCAGTACTTC	CASTNRGGSDEQYF
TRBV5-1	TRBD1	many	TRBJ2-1	TGCGCCAGCAGCACGGCGAAGGGGGCATGGTCCTACAATGAGCAGTTCTTC	CASSTAKGAWSYNEQFF
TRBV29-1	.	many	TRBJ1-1	TGCAGCGTTGAAGCGTTGAACACTGAAGCTTTCTTT	CSVEALNTEAFF
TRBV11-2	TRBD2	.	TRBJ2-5	TGTGCCAGCAGCCAGAGGGGCCATTCGCGGGGGGCTCCGGTGGAGACCCAGTACTTC	CASSQRGHSRGAPVETQYF
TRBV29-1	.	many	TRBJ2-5	TGCAGCGTTCTCGCGGGGGCGCGAGAGACCCAGTACTTC	CSVLAGARETQYF
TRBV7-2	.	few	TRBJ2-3	TGTGCCAGCAGCTTTTGGGCGTTAAGCACAGATACGCAGTATTTT	CASSFWALSTDTQYF
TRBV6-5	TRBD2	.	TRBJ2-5	TGTGCCAGCAGTGGGGGACTAGTCCAAGAGACCCAGTACTTC	CASSGGLVQETQYF
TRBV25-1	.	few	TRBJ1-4	TGTGCCAGCAGTGGGGCCAGGGGTAATGAAAAACTGTTTTTT	CASSGARGNEKLFF
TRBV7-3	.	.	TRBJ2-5	TGTGCCAGCAGCGCAATGGACTCCAAAGAGACCCAGTACTTC	CASSAMDSKETQYF
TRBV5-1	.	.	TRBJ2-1	TGCGCCAGCAGCTTGGCCGGAGCAGAAAAGACGCAGTTCTTC	CASSLAGAEKTQFF
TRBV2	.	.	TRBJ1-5	TGTGCCAGCAGTAGTCAGGGGTTTGGCAATCAGCCCCAGCATTTT	CASSSQGFGNQPQHF
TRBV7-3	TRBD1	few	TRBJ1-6	TGTGCCAGCAGCCTCACAGGGGTGGATTCACCCCTCCACTTT	CASSLTGVDSPLHF
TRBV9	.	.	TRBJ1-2	TGTGCCAGCAGCGTATCGGGGGGGGCTGGCTACACCTTC	CASSVSGGAGYTF